This TCR beta chain was identified in a study of response to subunit inactivated influenza vaccine. In this sample, this clonotype turned up a few times. As yet, its antigen is unknown. TCRdb re-called the RT-PCR reads with MiXCR, one entry per CDR3 protein. The repertoire holds more than 150,000 distinct CDR3 sequences, with about 10% as singletons. The study's findings and limits: Authors suggested few new T cells are recruited by each seasonal influenza vaccination.

This receptor was identified in a man between 50 and 59 years old who received an inactivated influenza vaccine. Sequenced material: non-naive T cells sorted from PBMCs, taken on the day of vaccination.

The CDR3, as DNA: TGTGCCAGCAGCTTAGAGGCTAGCGGGAGGGCCGCAGATACGCAGTATTTT. It specifies CASSLEASGRAADTQYF. The gene calls are TRBV7-7 and TRBJ2-3, with 12 bases matching TRBD2. The junction had 6 bases not matched to a gene; V was cut back by 1 base and J by 4 bases. Germline CDR1 is SSHAT and CDR2 is FNYEAQ (reference sequence). The CDR3 extends over 17 amino acids. The whole variable domain, remainder taken from reference TRBV7-7 and TRBJ2-3, is GAGVSQSPRYKVTKRGQDVTLRCDPISSHATLYWYQQALGQGPEFLTYFNYEAQPDKSGLPSDRFSAERPEGSISTLTIQRTEQRDSAMYRCASSLEASGRAADTQYFGPGTRLTVL.